This T cell receptor beta chain emerged from a study of blood T cell repertoires in COVID-19. The overall study: Nucleic acid was either cDNA or gDNA, and it came from T cells, B-cell-depleted T cells, or PBMCs.

Clinical history as reported by participants underpinned cohort assignment. This clone was detected only once. This table comes from immunoSEQ multiplex PCR, and its TCRdb copy is limited to in-frame clones, with some not included. The sample records about 320,000 clones, 89% being singletons. The ends were cut back, 3 bases at V and 7 bases at J, with 18 bases in the middle. This CDR3 region has 15 residues. CDR1 is MDHEN, CDR2 SYDVKM, per germline. The TCR was taken from a man in his sixties who had recovered from COVID-19. V is TRBV28 and J is TRBJ1-2; the D gene is possibly TRBD1 (5 bases). Sample: PBMCs or T cells enriched from blood (not recorded which). CDR3 residues: CASSFGRQGAGGYTF. In DNA form, the CDR3 reads TGTGCCAGCAGTTTTGGAAGACAAGGGGCCGGTGGCTACACCTTC.